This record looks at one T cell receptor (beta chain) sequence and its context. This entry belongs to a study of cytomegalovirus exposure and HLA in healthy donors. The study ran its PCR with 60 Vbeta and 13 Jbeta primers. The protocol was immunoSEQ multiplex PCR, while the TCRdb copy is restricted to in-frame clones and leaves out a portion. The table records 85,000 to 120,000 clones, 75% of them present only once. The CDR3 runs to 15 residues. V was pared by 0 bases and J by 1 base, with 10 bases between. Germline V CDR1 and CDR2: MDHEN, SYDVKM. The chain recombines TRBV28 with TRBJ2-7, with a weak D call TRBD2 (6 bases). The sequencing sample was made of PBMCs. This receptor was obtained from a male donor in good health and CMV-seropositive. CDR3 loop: CASSLWGGESYEQYF. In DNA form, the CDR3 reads TGTGCCAGCAGTTTATGGGGGGGAGAGTCCTACGAGCAGTACTTC.